One sample yielded the 11 T cell receptor beta chains listed below, sequenced in a study of T-cell reconstitution after alpha-beta-depleted transplantation in children. Researchers prepared the TCRbeta library using unique molecular identifiers, the study reports. TCRdb recomputed calls from the PCR reads with MiXCR, one row per CDR3 protein. The sample yields a few hundred thousand distinct CDR3 sequences, around 10% seen once. Sequences were derived from peripheral blood, sampled 180 days after TCRalphabeta/CD19-depleted stem cell transplant. The receptor source for this set is a male patient aged 2-15 years who had a stem cell transplant for chronic granulomatous disease, so the T cells may come from the graft donor.

This clonotype was recorded at least ten times. This chain joins TRBV7-2 and TRBJ2-3; TRBD2 matches at 11 bases. The germline V gene has CDR1 SGHTA and CDR2 FQGNSA. V dropped 5 bases and J dropped 5; count of bases not matched to a gene: 9. This CDR3 is 16 amino acids long. CDR3 sequence reads: CASSPGLAVAGDTQYF. The CDR3 DNA follows: TGTGCCAGCAGCCCGGGACTAGCGGTAGCGGGAGATACGCAGTATTTT.

In this sample, this clonotype turned up a few times. V usage is TRBV25-1 and J usage is TRBJ2-4; 15 nucleotides agree with TRBD2. Trimming took 2 bases from V and 4 from J; bases not matched to a gene: 3. The germline V gene encodes CDR1 MGHDK and CDR2 SYGVNS. There are 17 residues in the CDR3. DNA for the CDR3: TGTGCCAGCAGTGAAGGACTAGCGGGAGGGGTAAAAAACATTCAGTACTTC. The encoded protein is CASSEGLAGGVKNIQYF.

On this clonotype itself: An end of the junction differs from the germline gene, which may be a read error. V is TRBV2 and J is TRBJ2-2; D unclear. This CDR3 is built from 13 residues. Germline CDR1 reads SNHLY; CDR2 reads FYNNEI. CDR3 sequence (DNA): TGTCCCAGCCTCGCCGAGAACACCGGGGAGCTGTTTTTT. Amino acid sequence: CPSLAENTGELFF. The full variable domain, completed using reference TRBV2 and TRBJ2-2, is EPEVTQTPSHQVTQMGQEVILRCVPISNHLYFYWYRQILGQKVEFLVSFYNNEISEKSEIFDDQFSVERPDGSNFTLKIRSTKLEDSAMYFCPSLAENTGELFFGEGSRLTVL.

Regarding this clonotype: Possible read error: a much larger clone is one base away. The V gene is TRBV5-1, the J gene TRBJ2-7; a possible D gene is TRBD1 (5 bases). Germline lookup yields CDR1 SGHRS and CDR2 YFSETQ. This CDR3 contains 13 residues. This CDR3 is CVSSLGPQNEQYF. For the CDR3, the DNA is TGCGTCAGCAGCTTGGGGCCTCAGAACGAGCAGTACTTC.

This clonotype was recorded many times. V and J are TRBV18 and TRBJ1-5; 11 bases are a match to TRBD1. The CDR3 extends over 16 amino acids. The germline gives CDR1 KGHSH, CDR2 LQKENI. With 2 bases clipped from V and 7 bases from J, the junction kept 7 bases outside the gene matches. DNA for the CDR3: TGTGCCAGCTCACCATTAGAGGGGACAGGGGGGCAGCCCCAGCATTTT. As protein: CASSPLEGTGGQPQHF. The variable domain in full, with the rest retrieved from reference TRBV18 and TRBJ1-5, is NAGVMQNPRHLVRRRGQEARLRCSPMKGHSHVYWYRQLPEEGLKFMVYLQKENIIDESGMPKERFSAEFPKEGPSILRIQQVVRGDSAAYFCASSPLEGTGGQPQHFGDGTRLSIL.

Many counts were recorded for this clonotype. V usage is TRBV20-1 and J usage is TRBJ2-7, with 10 bases lining up with TRBD2. The germline CDR1 and CDR2 sequences are DFQATT and SNEGSKA (reference sequence). Trimming cost V 5 bases and J 0 bases; bases outside gene matches: 16. This CDR3 contains 18 residues. The CDR3 DNA is TGCAGTGCTGGGGCACGGGGGCTAGCGGGAGCTATCTCCTACGAGCAGTACTTC. This gives the protein CSAGARGLAGAISYEQYF.

This clonotype was seen repeatedly, ten times or more. This sequence joins TRBV20-1 and TRBJ2-7; weak D call: TRBD2 (6 bases). V gave up 0 bases and J gave up 3 bases, with 12 bases separating them. Looked up from germline, CDR1 is DFQATT and CDR2 is SNEGSKA (reference sequence). This CDR3 has 14 amino acids. This CDR3 reads CSAREPRLVYEQYF. Here the CDR3 DNA reads TGCAGTGCTAGAGAACCCCGACTAGTCTACGAGCAGTACTTC.

Of note for this clonotype: A much larger clone lies a single base off, so this may be a read error. The chain combines TRBV7-9 with TRBJ2-5, with D perhaps matching TRBD2 (5 bases). The CDR3 is made up of 14 amino acids. Looked up from germline, CDR1 is SEHNR and CDR2 is FQNEAQ (reference sequence). V lost 5 bases and J lost 5, with 15 bases in between. CDR3 sequence reads: CASSIGWSGETQYF. The CDR3, as DNA: TGTGCCAGCAGCATAGGATGGTCGGGGGAGACCCAGTACTTC.

This clonotype was seen repeatedly, ten times or more. The V call is TRBV7-2, the J call TRBJ2-1, with no clear D. The CDR3 is 11 amino acids. Trimming took 5 bases from V and 7 from J, leaving 6 bases between them. The germline V gene has CDR1 SGHTA and CDR2 FQGNSA. The CDR3, as DNA: TGTGCCAGCAGCCCCGCAAATGAGCAGTTCTTC. Amino acids: CASSPANEQFF.

There are a few counts of this clonotype. The gene calls are TRBV11-2 and TRBJ1-4; TRBD1 matches 11 bases. V was pared by 3 bases and J by 7 bases, with 7 bases of the junction left unmatched. The CDR3 is made up of 16 amino acids. Germline lookup yields CDR1 SGHAT and CDR2 FQNNGV. In nucleotides, the CDR3 is TGTGCCAGCAGCTTGCGGACAGGGGGCTCAGGTGAAAAACTGTTTTTT. Residues: CASSLRTGGSGEKLFF. The full variable domain, in which reference TRBV11-2 and TRBJ1-4 provide the parts outside the CDR3, is EAGVAQSPRYKIIEKRQSVAFWCNPISGHATLYWYQQILGQGPKLLIQFQNNGVVDDSQLPKDRFSAERLKGVDSTLKIQPAKLEDSAVYLCASSLRTGGSGEKLFFGSGTQLSVL.

The rearrangement links TRBV19 to TRBJ2-7; possible D gene TRBD1, 5 bases. Per germline, CDR1 LNHDA and CDR2 SQIVND (reference sequence). This CDR3 is 14 amino acids long. Trimming took 4 bases from V and 0 from J, leaving 10 bases between them. The CDR3 coding sequence is TGTGCCAGTAGTAACGTCCAGGGCTCCTACGAGCAGTACTTC. Its translation: CASSNVQGSYEQYF.